Here is one T cell receptor (beta chain) with its context. This CDR3 is 13 amino acids long. V lost 8 bases, J lost 5 bases, and 8 bases stayed unmatched. Per germline, CDR1 SNHLY and CDR2 FYNNEI. This entry belongs to a study of blood T cell repertoires in COVID-19. Here immunoSEQ multiplex PCR was the method, and the copy in TCRdb shows in-frame clones only, minus some. Here the sample spans some 42,000 clones, more than 70% being singletons. The TCR originated in a human donor in a cohort sampled during active COVID-19. The genes are TRBV2 and TRBJ1-2; 7 positions match TRBD1. Sequencing was done on a sample of peripheral blood. This CDR3 is CASGTTGRYGYTF. The CDR3 bases are TGTGCCAGCGGCACGACAGGGAGGTATGGCTACACCTTC.